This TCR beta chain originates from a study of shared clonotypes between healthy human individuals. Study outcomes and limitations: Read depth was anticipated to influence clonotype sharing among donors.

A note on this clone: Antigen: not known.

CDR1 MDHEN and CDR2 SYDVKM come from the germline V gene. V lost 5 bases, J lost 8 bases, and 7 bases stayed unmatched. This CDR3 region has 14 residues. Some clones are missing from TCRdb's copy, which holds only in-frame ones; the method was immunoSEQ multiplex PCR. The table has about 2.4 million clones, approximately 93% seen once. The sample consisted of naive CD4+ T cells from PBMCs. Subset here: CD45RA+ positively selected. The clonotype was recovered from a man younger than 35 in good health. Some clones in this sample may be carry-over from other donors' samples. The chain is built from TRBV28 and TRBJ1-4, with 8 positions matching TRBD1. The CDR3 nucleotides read TGTGCCAGCAGTCAGACAGGGGTACGAGAAAAACTGTTTTTT. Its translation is CASSQTGVREKLFF.